The 3 T cell receptor beta chains presented below share a single source sample, sequenced in a study of blood T cell repertoires in COVID-19. Sequencing was performed with immunoSEQ multiplex PCR; in TCRdb, only in-frame clones are kept and a portion is missing. The sample carries about 180,000 clones, 60% to 80% recorded once. Source material: peripheral blood. These receptors all come from a woman between 70 and 85 years old with acute or convalescent COVID-19.

This clone was seen ten or more times. V is TRBV30 and J is TRBJ2-1, with a possible D match to TRBD1 (6 bases). CDR1 is GTSNPN and CDR2 is SVGIG in the germline V gene (reference sequence). The V end lost 3 bases, the J end lost 6 bases, and 24 bases lay between the germline ends. The CDR3 is made up of 17 amino acids. CDR3 sequence reads: CAWRRVLGTSDVNEQFF. Written as DNA, the CDR3 is TGTGCCTGGAGAAGGGTACTTGGGACATCAGACGTCAATGAGCAGTTCTTC.

The chain couples TRBV6-5 to TRBJ2-2, with 7 bases lining up with TRBD1. The junction had 0 bases not matched to a gene; V was cut back by 2 bases and J by 6 bases. This CDR3 has 13 amino acids. Germline-derived CDR1 and CDR2 are MNHEY and SVGAGI. The CDR3 DNA is TGTGCCAGCAGTTACACAGGGGCCGGGGAGCTGTTTTTT. Amino acid sequence: CASSYTGAGELFF.

The chain carries TRBV19 and TRBJ1-1; tentative D call: TRBD1 (5 bases). This CDR3 has 14 amino acids. V was trimmed by 8 bases and J by 2 bases, leaving 15 bases between them. From germline, CDR1 is LNHDA and CDR2 SQIVND (reference sequence). CDR3 DNA: TGTGCCAGTTCCTTGGGGGGTCATAACACTGAAGCTTTCTTT. Translated: CASSLGGHNTEAFF. The full variable domain, in which reference TRBV19 and TRBJ1-1 provide the parts outside the CDR3, is DGGITQSPKYLFRKEGQNVTLSCEQNLNHDAMYWYRQDPGQGLRLIYYSQIVNDFQKGDIAEGYSVSREKKESFPLTVTSAQKNPTAFYLCASSLGGHNTEAFFGQGTRLTVV.